This T cell receptor (beta chain) was observed in a study of cytomegalovirus exposure and HLA in healthy donors. PCR employed 60 Vbeta and 13 Jbeta primers. TCRdb's table, derived via immunoSEQ multiplex PCR, lists solely in-frame clones and lacks some. The sample yields 100,000 to 150,000 clones, 72% seen once. V was pared by 8 bases and J by 3 bases, with 10 bases between. The germline V gene encodes CDR1 SNHLY and CDR2 FYNNEI. The CDR3 totals 12 residues. What was sequenced was PBMCs. This chain links TRBV2 with TRBJ1-1; D unclear. The sequence was collected from a man between 25 and 39 years old in good health and CMV-seronegative. The CDR3 is CASGAVDTEAFF. The CDR3 region has the DNA TGTGCCAGCGGAGCGGTGGACACTGAAGCTTTCTTT.